This T cell receptor beta chain was documented in a study of cytomegalovirus exposure and HLA in healthy donors. Study-wide results and limits: For presence/absence analyses, sequencing depth was assumed to be roughly uniform across donors.

A word on this clone: Its antigen is not identified.

The primer mix had 60 Vbeta and 13 Jbeta primers. The protocol was immunoSEQ multiplex PCR, while the TCRdb copy is restricted to in-frame clones and leaves out a portion. Of about 170,000 clones in the sample, approximately 80% were seen once. Germline V lookup: CDR1 SGHRS, CDR2 YFSETQ. Trimming took 4 bases from V and 2 from J, leaving 15 bases between them. The CDR3 is 16 amino acids. V and J are TRBV5-1 and TRBJ2-2; a weak D match, TRBD2 (6 bases). Sequencing was done on a sample of PBMCs. The sequence came from a male donor in good health and CMV-seronegative. CDR3 in amino acids: CASSPPAGHNTGELFF. As DNA, the CDR3 is TGCGCCAGCAGCCCGCCAGCGGGTCATAACACCGGGGAGCTGTTTTTT.